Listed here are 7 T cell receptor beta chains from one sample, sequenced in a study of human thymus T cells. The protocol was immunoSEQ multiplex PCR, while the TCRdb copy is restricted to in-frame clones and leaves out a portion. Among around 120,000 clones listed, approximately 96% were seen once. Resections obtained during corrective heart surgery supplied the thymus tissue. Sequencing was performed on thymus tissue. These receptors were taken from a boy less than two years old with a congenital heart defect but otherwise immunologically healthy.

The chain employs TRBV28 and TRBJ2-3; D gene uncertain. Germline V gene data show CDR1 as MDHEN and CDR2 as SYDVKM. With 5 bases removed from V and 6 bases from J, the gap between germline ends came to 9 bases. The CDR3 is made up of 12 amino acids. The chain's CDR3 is CASSGSGDTQYF. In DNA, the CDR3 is TGTGCCAGCAGTGGGTCGGGTGATACGCAGTATTTT. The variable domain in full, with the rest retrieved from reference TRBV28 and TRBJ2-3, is DVKVTQSSRYLVKRTGEKVFLECVQDMDHENMFWYRQDPGLGLRLIYFSYDVKMKEKGDIPEGYSVSREKKERFSLILESASTNQTSMYLCASSGSGDTQYFGPGTRLTVL.

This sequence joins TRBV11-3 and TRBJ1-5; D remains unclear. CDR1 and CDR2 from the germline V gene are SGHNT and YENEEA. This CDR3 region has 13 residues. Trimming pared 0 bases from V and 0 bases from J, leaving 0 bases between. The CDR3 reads CASSLDSNQPQHF. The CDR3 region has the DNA TGTGCCAGCAGCTTAGATAGCAATCAGCCCCAGCATTTT.

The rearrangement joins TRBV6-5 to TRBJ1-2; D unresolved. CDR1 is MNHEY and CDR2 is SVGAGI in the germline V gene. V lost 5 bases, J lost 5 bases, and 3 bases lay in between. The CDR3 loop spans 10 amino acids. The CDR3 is CASSNYGYTF. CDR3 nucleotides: TGTGCCAGCAGTAATTATGGCTACACCTTC.

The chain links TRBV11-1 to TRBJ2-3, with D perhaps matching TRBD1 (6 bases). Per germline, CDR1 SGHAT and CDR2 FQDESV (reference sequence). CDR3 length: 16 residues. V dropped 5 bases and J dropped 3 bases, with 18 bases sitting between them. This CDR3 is CASSPDPDRRTDTQYF. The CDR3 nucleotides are TGTGCCAGCAGCCCCGACCCCGACAGGCGAACAGATACGCAGTATTTT.

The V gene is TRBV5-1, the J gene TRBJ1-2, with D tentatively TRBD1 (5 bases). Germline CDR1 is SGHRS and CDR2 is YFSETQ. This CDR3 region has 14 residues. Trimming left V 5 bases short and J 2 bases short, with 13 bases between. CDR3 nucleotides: TGCGCCAGCAGTCTCCCGGGACCCAACTATGGCTACACCTTC. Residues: CASSLPGPNYGYTF.

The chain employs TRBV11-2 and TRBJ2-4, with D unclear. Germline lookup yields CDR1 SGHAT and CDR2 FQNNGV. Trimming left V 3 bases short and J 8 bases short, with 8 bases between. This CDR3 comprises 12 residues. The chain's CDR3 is CASSFKGDIQYF. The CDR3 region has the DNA TGTGCCAGCAGCTTCAAGGGTGACATTCAGTACTTC.

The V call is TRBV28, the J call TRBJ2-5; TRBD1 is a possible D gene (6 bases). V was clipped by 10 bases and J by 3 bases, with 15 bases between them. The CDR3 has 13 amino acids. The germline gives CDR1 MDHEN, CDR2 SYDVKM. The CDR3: CATHLAGEETQYF. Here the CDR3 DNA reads TGTGCCACCCACCTCGCAGGGGAAGAGACCCAGTACTTC.